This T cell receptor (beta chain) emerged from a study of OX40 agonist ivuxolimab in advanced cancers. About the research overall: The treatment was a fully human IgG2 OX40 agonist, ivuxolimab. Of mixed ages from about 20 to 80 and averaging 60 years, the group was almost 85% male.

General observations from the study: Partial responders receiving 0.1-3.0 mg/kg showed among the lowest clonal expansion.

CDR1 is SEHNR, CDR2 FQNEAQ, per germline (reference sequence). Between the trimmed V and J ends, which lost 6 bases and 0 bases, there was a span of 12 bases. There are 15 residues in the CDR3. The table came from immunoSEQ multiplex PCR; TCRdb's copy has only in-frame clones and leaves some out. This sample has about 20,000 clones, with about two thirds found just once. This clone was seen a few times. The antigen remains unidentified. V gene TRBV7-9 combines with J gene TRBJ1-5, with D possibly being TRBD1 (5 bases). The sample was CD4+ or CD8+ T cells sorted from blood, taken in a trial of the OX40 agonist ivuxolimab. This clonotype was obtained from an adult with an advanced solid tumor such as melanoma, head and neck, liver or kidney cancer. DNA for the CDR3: TGTGCCAGCAGTTCCGGGACCGCTAGCAATCAGCCCCAGCATTTT. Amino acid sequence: CASSSGTASNQPQHF.